The entry that follows covers one T cell receptor (beta chain) sequence. The sample comes from a study of blood T cell repertoires in COVID-19. Study-wide background: Nucleic acid was either cDNA or gDNA, and it came from T cells, B-cell-depleted T cells, or PBMCs.

Per the study methods: Estimated nucleated cell counts came from reference gene primer amplification. The protocol was immunoSEQ multiplex PCR, while the TCRdb copy is restricted to in-frame clones and leaves out a portion. V, J and clone size derive from that table, while D and trimming were established from the DNA sequence. The sample has fewer than 60,000 clones, just under 85% seen once. The CDR3 is made up of 16 amino acids. Germline V gives CDR1 SGHVS, CDR2 FQNEAQ. V trimming: 1 base; J trimming: 3 bases; junction bases outside the gene matches: 6. Sequenced sample: peripheral blood. The chain has TRBV7-8 and TRBJ1-5; 7 bases fit TRBD1. This receptor was taken from a man in his 60s with acute or convalescent COVID-19. The DNA for the CDR3 is TGTGCCAGCAGCTTAGAACGACAGGGCGACAATCAGCCCCAGCATTTT. Translated: CASSLERQGDNQPQHF.